Listed below are T cell receptor beta chains from one sample, sequenced in a study of blood T cell repertoires in COVID-19. Sequencing used immunoSEQ multiplex PCR; TCRdb keeps in-frame clones, though not all of them. The sample has roughly 230,000 clones; around 81% are singletons. Source material: peripheral blood. The receptor source for this set is a man between 50 and 59 years old with active or convalescent COVID-19. CDR3s include the opening cysteine and the closing phenylalanine or tryptophan.

j_call v_call cdr3_aa
TRBJ2-1 TRBV4-1 CASSQVTSGGVNEQFF
TRBJ2-1 TRBV3-1/TRBV3-2 CASSFGHSYNEQFF
TRBJ1-2 TRBV6-1 CASSEGRTGPYGYTF
TRBJ1-5 TRBV12-3/TRBV12-4 CASSLSSNQPQHF
TRBJ2-6 TRBV3-1/TRBV3-2 CASSPRGLAGGLGANVLTF
TRBJ2-7 TRBV4-2 CASSQGDSGVPYEQYF
TRBJ1-2 TRBV7-2 CASSFGTGTTYGYTF
TRBJ1-1 TRBV7-3 CASSPALGGRTEAFF
TRBJ2-1 TRBV30 CAFIRQSSYNEQFF
TRBJ2-7 TRBV2 CASIMTEDRVNEQYF
TRBJ2-3 TRBV14 CASSPPLLTDTQYF
TRBJ1-3 TRBV5-1 CASSLHDRGLGNTIYF
TRBJ1-1 TRBV7-3 CASSLSPDRNTEAFF
TRBJ2-3 TRBV28 CASSLGQGEPDTQYF
TRBJ2-1 TRBV10-2 CASSDTLAGALSYNEQFF
TRBJ1-3 TRBV28 CASSLFTSAAGNTIYF
TRBJ1-3 TRBV4-2 CASSHPGGASGNTIYF
TRBJ2-7 TRBV5-5 CASSRGLKSSYEQYF
TRBJ2-2 TRBV11-3 CASSLVLAGGPVTGELFF
TRBJ1-1 TRBV27 CATGTDAGTEAFF
TRBJ1-3 TRBV6-5 CASSYSSGTRGNTIYF
TRBJ1-4 TRBV3-1/TRBV3-2 CASSQLGPGQGNEKLFF
TRBJ2-5 TRBV4-1 CASSHGQGGETQYF
TRBJ1-3 TRBV7-8 CASSLVVLTHTEDTIYF
TRBJ2-1 TRBV19 CASSIVGGRQWNEQFF
TRBJ2-5 TRBV5-4 CASSLGASGGQETQYF
TRBJ2-7 TRBV6-5 CATDRRPSPYEQYF
TRBJ2-3 TRBV3-1/TRBV3-2 CASSNGRGTDTQYF
TRBJ1-1 TRBV6-5 CASSGFGGSEAFF
TRBJ1-1 TRBV30 CAWSKGTNTEAFF
TRBJ1-5 TRBV30 CALESGSNQPQHF
TRBJ2-7 TRBV3-1/TRBV3-2 CASSQDMQGAGEQYF
TRBJ1-3 TRBV4-1 CASSQDQASGNTIYF
TRBJ2-3 TRBV19 CASSTLDRGQDTQYF
TRBJ1-6 TRBV7-6 CASSQTGVDSPLHF
TRBJ1-2 TRBV9 CASSVAGDGYGYTF
TRBJ1-2 TRBV19 CASSWVQGPVAF
TRBJ1-2 TRBV15 CATSRDLGDYGYTF
TRBJ2-7 TRBV5-4 CASSPPGGPHEQYF